The source of this TCR beta chain is a study of identical twins. This clonotype has a handful of counts. TCRdb recomputed calls from the 5' RACE reads with MiXCR, one row per CDR3 protein. The profile shows fewer than 250,000 distinct CDR3 sequences, approximately 8.3% of them singletons. Germline CDR1 MNHEY, CDR2 SVGAGI. This CDR3 spans 16 amino acids. Trimming removed 2 bases from V and 1 base from J, with 14 bases in between. This sample was also put to use in a study of yellow fever vaccine responses in identical twins.

Sequences were obtained from memory (CD45RO+) T cells sorted from blood. This TCR derives from a young woman in good health. This sequence joins TRBV6-5 and TRBJ1-1; D gene ambiguous. CDR3 nucleotides: TGTGCCAGCAGTTACAAGAACGCGTTAGGGAACACTGAAGCTTTCTTT. This gives the protein CASSYKNALGNTEAFF.